Presented here are 28 T cell receptor beta chains from one specimen sequenced in a study of cytomegalovirus exposure and HLA in healthy donors. Researchers ran the PCR with 60 Vbeta and 13 Jbeta primers. Profiled with immunoSEQ multiplex PCR; TCRdb holds only in-frame clones, not every one. This table holds around 150,000 clones, 75% to 85% found once. Material for sequencing was PBMCs. Receptor source: a girl aged 2 to 9 in good health and CMV-seropositive.

The genes are TRBV7-3 and TRBJ2-1; D gene unclear. This CDR3 has 13 residues. CDR1 and CDR2 from the germline V gene are SGHTA and FQGTGA. The V gene lost 0 bases and the J gene lost 10 bases, with 10 bases spanning the gap. CDR3 in DNA: TGTGCCAGCAGCTTAACCCCCCATCGGGAGCAGTTCTTC. It is translated as CASSLTPHREQFF.

J is TRBJ1-3 and V is TRBV6-5, with 7 bases that match TRBD1. V was pared by 2 bases and J by 0 bases, with 4 bases of the junction left unmatched. Germline V gene lookup returns CDR1 MNHEY and CDR2 SVGAGI. The length of the CDR3 is 16 residues. This chain's CDR3 is CASSYARQGSGNTIYF. The CDR3 DNA sequence: TGTGCCAGCAGTTACGCCAGACAGGGCTCTGGAAACACCATATATTTT.

The chain links TRBV4-1 to TRBJ1-1; D is unclear. The germline V gene has CDR1 MGHRA and CDR2 YSYEKL. The CDR3 covers 14 residues. V was clipped by 4 bases and J by 1 base, with 10 bases between them. The CDR3 spells CASSLETGNTEAFF. Here the CDR3 DNA reads TGCGCCAGCAGCCTTGAAACGGGGAACACTGAAGCTTTCTTT.

The J gene is TRBJ2-1, the V gene TRBV19; TRBD2 might be the D (5 bases). With 5 bases removed from V and 10 bases from J, the gap between germline ends came to 21 bases. In germline, CDR1 is LNHDA, CDR2 SQIVND (reference sequence). CDR3 length equals 15 residues. CDR3 residues: CASSWVAGGSREQFF. CDR3 sequence (DNA): TGTGCCAGTAGTTGGGTAGCTGGAGGATCGAGGGAGCAGTTCTTC.

The rearrangement uses TRBV30 and TRBJ1-1, with D unclear. Germline lookup yields CDR1 GTSNPN and CDR2 SVGIG (reference sequence). V shed 0 bases and J shed 5 bases, with 16 bases lying between them. CDR3 length equals 15 residues. The CDR3 coding sequence is TGTGCCTGGAGTGTACTCTTCCCCCCTAGGACTGAAGCTTTCTTT. As protein: CAWSVLFPPRTEAFF. The entire variable domain, with the rest obtained from reference TRBV30 and TRBJ1-1, is as follows: SQTIHQWPATLVQPVGSPLSLECTVEGTSNPNLYWYRQAAGRGLQLLFYSVGIGQISSEVPQNLSASRPQDRQFILSSKKLLLSDSGFYLCAWSVLFPPRTEAFFGQGTRLTVV.

The chain employs TRBV4-1 and TRBJ2-5; weak D call: TRBD1 (5 bases). Trimming pared 2 bases from V and 2 bases from J, leaving 15 bases between. Germline values: CDR1 MGHRA, CDR2 YSYEKL. There are 16 residues in the CDR3. The CDR3 loop reads CASSQRAQGNQETQYF. In DNA, the CDR3 is TGCGCCAGCAGCCAACGTGCGCAGGGTAATCAAGAGACCCAGTACTTC.

The chain employs TRBV28 and TRBJ1-5, with D uncertain. CDR3 size: 12 residues. Germline V gene sequence: CDR1 MDHEN, CDR2 SYDVKM. The V end lost 6 bases, the J end lost 4 bases, and 7 bases lay between the germline ends. CDR3 region: CASRSSNQPQHF. Here the CDR3 DNA reads TGTGCCAGCAGGTCGAGTAATCAGCCCCAGCATTTT.

The genes are TRBV2 and TRBJ2-3, with a tentative D call TRBD2 (5 bases). This CDR3 has 13 residues. Germline-derived CDR1 and CDR2 are SNHLY and FYNNEI. V was pared by 7 bases and J by 4 bases, with 12 bases between. CDR3 in DNA: TGTGCCAGCAAGCTAGCCCAGCCAGATACGCAGTATTTT. It translates to CASKLAQPDTQYF.

The chain combines TRBV2 with TRBJ1-2; possible D gene TRBD1, 6 bases. V was shortened by 3 bases and J by 6 bases, with 11 bases between the two germline ends. The CDR3 sequence is 13 residues long. Germline CDR1 SNHLY, CDR2 FYNNEI. The CDR3 sequence: CASSDGGADGYTF. In nucleotides, the CDR3 is TGTGCCAGCAGTGACGGGGGGGCGGATGGCTACACCTTC. Combining the CDR3 with reference TRBV2 and TRBJ1-2 gives the whole variable domain EPEVTQTPSHQVTQMGQEVILRCVPISNHLYFYWYRQILGQKVEFLVSFYNNEISEKSEIFDDQFSVERPDGSNFTLKIRSTKLEDSAMYFCASSDGGADGYTFGSGTRLTVV.

The chain uses TRBV4-1 and TRBJ2-1; perhaps TRBD1 as D (6 bases). Germline CDR1 reads MGHRA; CDR2 reads YSYEKL. CDR3 length: 16 residues. Trimming stripped 0 bases from V and 8 bases from J, with 17 bases between. CDR3 sequence reads: CASSQEGWGRRYEQFF. DNA for the CDR3: TGCGCCAGCAGCCAAGAAGGGTGGGGGCGCAGATATGAGCAGTTCTTC.

The rearrangement links TRBV10-3 to TRBJ1-5; D may be TRBD1 (5 bases). This CDR3 comprises 16 residues. The germline CDR1 and CDR2 sequences are ENHRY and SYGVKD. V lost 0 bases and J lost 8, with 17 bases in between. In DNA, the CDR3 is TGTGCCATCAGTGAGTCGACGCCCAGGGTCGGTAAGCCCCAGCATTTT. The encoded protein is CAISESTPRVGKPQHF.

V gene TRBV30 combines with J gene TRBJ1-3; D uncertain. The V and J ends lost 0 bases and 11 bases respectively, with 11 bases between them. Germline V gives CDR1 GTSNPN, CDR2 SVGIG (reference sequence). The CDR3 contains 12 residues. CDR3 nucleotide sequence: TGTGCCTGGAGTGTCCAACGAGGTTCCATATATTTT. Its translation is CAWSVQRGSIYF. The complete variable domain, with remaining parts taken from reference TRBV30 and TRBJ1-3, reads SQTIHQWPATLVQPVGSPLSLECTVEGTSNPNLYWYRQAAGRGLQLLFYSVGIGQISSEVPQNLSASRPQDRQFILSSKKLLLSDSGFYLCAWSVQRGSIYFGEGSWLTVV.

This clone was counted a few times. The V and J genes are TRBV27 and TRBJ2-3; weak D call: TRBD1 (6 bases). Trimming stripped 2 bases from V and 3 bases from J, with 12 bases between. This CDR3 has 15 residues. The V gene's germline CDR1 is MNHEY and CDR2 SMNVEV (reference sequence). CDR3 bases: TGTGCCAGCAGTTTAGGACAGCTCAGTACAGATACGCAGTATTTT. Its protein product is CASSLGQLSTDTQYF.

This sequence joins TRBV11-2 and TRBJ1-1; possible D gene TRBD1, 6 bases. The CDR3 extends over 14 amino acids. The ends were cut back, 3 bases at V and 5 bases at J, with 13 bases in the middle. Germline-derived CDR1 and CDR2 are SGHAT and FQNNGV. DNA for the CDR3: TGTGCCAGCAGCTTTATAAGGGGGTCTACTGAAGCTTTCTTT. This sequence encodes CASSFIRGSTEAFF.

The chain links TRBV9 to TRBJ2-3; TRBD2 matches 8 bases. The V gene end was trimmed by 3 bases and the J gene end by 1 base; junction bases not matched to a gene: 4. Germline lookup yields CDR1 SGDLS and CDR2 YYNGEE. The CDR3 totals 15 residues. CDR3 sequence reads: CASSAAGVGTDTQYF. CDR3 in DNA: TGTGCCAGCAGCGCAGCGGGAGTGGGCACAGATACGCAGTATTTT.

The CDR3 here is CASRVTPRVSADTQYF. The CDR3, as DNA: TGCGCCAGCAGGGTAACCCCTAGGGTTAGCGCAGATACGCAGTATTTT. V gene TRBV4-1 combines with J gene TRBJ2-3; D is perhaps TRBD2 (5 bases). Germline assignment: CDR1 MGHRA and CDR2 YSYEKL. The CDR3 runs to 16 residues. V gave up 6 bases and J gave up 4 bases, with 20 bases separating them.

This clone was seen a single time. The V gene is TRBV9, the J gene TRBJ1-1, with D maybe TRBD1 (6 bases). V lost 3 bases and J lost 1, with 10 bases in between. This CDR3 is built from 14 residues. Looked up from germline, CDR1 is SGDLS and CDR2 is YYNGEE. CDR3 amino acids: CASSGNRENTEAFF. In nucleotides, the CDR3 is TGTGCCAGCAGCGGGAACAGGGAGAACACTGAAGCTTTCTTT.

This chain links TRBV9 with TRBJ2-1; 7 nucleotides agree with TRBD2. The CDR3 covers 13 residues. J was trimmed by 8 bases and V by 4 bases; bases with no gene match: 6. CDR1 and CDR2 from the germline V gene are SGDLS and YYNGEE. DNA of the CDR3: TGTGCCAGCAGCAGGGGAGGGCTCGATGAGCAGTTCTTC. This gives the protein CASSRGGLDEQFF.

This clone appeared a few times. For the CDR3, the DNA is TGCGCCAGCAGCTCAAACAGGGGTGCTGAAGCTTTCTTT. Protein sequence: CASSSNRGAEAFF. The chain uses TRBV5-1 and TRBJ1-1; 7 nucleotides agree with TRBD1. V lost 3 bases to trimming and J lost 6 bases; unmatched junction nucleotides: 5. Germline lookup yields CDR1 SGHRS and CDR2 YFSETQ. The CDR3 extends over 13 amino acids.

This clone appeared once. The chain links TRBV5-1 to TRBJ2-1, with D possibly TRBD2 on 6 matching bases. V was trimmed by 3 bases and J by 8 bases, leaving 21 bases between them. Germline V gives CDR1 SGHRS, CDR2 YFSETQ. The CDR3 spans 16 residues. In nucleotides, the CDR3 is TGCGCCAGCAGCTCCTCAAACGCTGAAGCGGGTGATGAGCAGTTCTTC. Its protein product is CASSSSNAEAGDEQFF.

The chain recombines TRBV4-1 with TRBJ2-1; 11 bases agree with TRBD2. From germline, CDR1 is MGHRA and CDR2 YSYEKL. The CDR3 has 16 amino acids. Trimming cost V 1 base and J 8 bases; bases outside gene matches: 7. CDR3 nucleotide sequence: TGCGCCAGCAGCCAAGCGACTAGCGGGGCGGGCGATGAGCAGTTCTTC. Its protein is CASSQATSGAGDEQFF.

The rearrangement links TRBV30 to TRBJ2-7; TRBD1 matches at 8 bases. After removal of 1 base from V and 3 bases from J, the junction contained 8 bases not matched to a gene. Germline CDR1 is GTSNPN and CDR2 is SVGIG (reference sequence). There are 15 residues in the CDR3. The chain's CDR3 is CAWSEQGAAGYEQYF. CDR3 nucleotides: TGTGCCTGGAGTGAGCAGGGGGCTGCAGGCTACGAGCAGTACTTC.

V gene TRBV4-2 combines with J gene TRBJ2-7; 7 bases agree with TRBD2. The trim removed 6 bases at V and 7 bases at J, leaving 15 bases unmatched. This CDR3 comprises 15 residues. The germline gives CDR1 LGHNA, CDR2 YNFKEQ. CDR3 sequence: CASRHAGEGMREQYF. The CDR3 coding sequence is TGTGCCAGCAGACACGCGGGAGAAGGAATGAGGGAGCAGTACTTC.

As to this clone: A read error may produce the germline difference seen at one junction end. The J gene is TRBJ2-3, the V gene TRBV7-9, with TRBD2 identical over 7 bases. The CDR3 runs 19 residues. CDR1 is SEHNR and CDR2 is FQNEAQ in the germline V gene (reference sequence). The CDR3 coding sequence is TGTTCCAGCAGCTCGCCTTCCAGACTAGCAAAAAGTTACACAGATACGCAGTATTTT. It encodes CSSSSPSRLAKSYTDTQYF.

J is TRBJ1-2 and V is TRBV6-6; 7 bases line up with TRBD1. V shed 2 bases, J shed 7 bases, and the junction held 4 bases outside the gene matches. CDR3 length equals 13 residues. Germline CDR1 MNHNY, CDR2 SVGAGI (reference sequence). The CDR3 loop reads CASSYSPGGGYTF. CDR3 nucleotide sequence: TGTGCCAGCAGTTACAGTCCAGGGGGTGGCTACACCTTC.

This sequence joins TRBV28 and TRBJ2-3, with 8 bases identical to TRBD2. V lost 5 bases to trimming and J lost 2 bases; unmatched junction nucleotides: 6. CDR1 is MDHEN and CDR2 is SYDVKM in the germline V gene. CDR3 length: 15 amino acids. CDR3 loop: CASSPYGLATDTQYF. The CDR3 nucleotides read TGTGCCAGCAGTCCCTACGGACTAGCCACAGATACGCAGTATTTT.

V is TRBV5-1 and J is TRBJ2-5; TRBD2 aligns across 10 bases. The CDR3 has 14 residues. Germline loops: CDR1 SGHRS, CDR2 YFSETQ. The J segment lost 4 bases and the V segment lost 0 bases, leaving 0 bases of the junction unmatched. The CDR3 bases are TGCGCCAGCAGCTTGGGACTAGCGGGAGAGACCCAGTACTTC. Protein sequence: CASSLGLAGETQYF.

The chain recombines TRBV30 with TRBJ2-7; 13 bases fit TRBD2. This CDR3 is built from 16 residues. V lost 0 bases to trimming and J lost 4 bases; unmatched junction nucleotides: 6. Germline V CDR1 and CDR2: GTSNPN, SVGIG (reference sequence). The DNA of the CDR3 is TGTGCCTGGAGTGTACCTCGGACTAGCGGGAGATACGAGCAGTACTTC. It specifies CAWSVPRTSGRYEQYF.